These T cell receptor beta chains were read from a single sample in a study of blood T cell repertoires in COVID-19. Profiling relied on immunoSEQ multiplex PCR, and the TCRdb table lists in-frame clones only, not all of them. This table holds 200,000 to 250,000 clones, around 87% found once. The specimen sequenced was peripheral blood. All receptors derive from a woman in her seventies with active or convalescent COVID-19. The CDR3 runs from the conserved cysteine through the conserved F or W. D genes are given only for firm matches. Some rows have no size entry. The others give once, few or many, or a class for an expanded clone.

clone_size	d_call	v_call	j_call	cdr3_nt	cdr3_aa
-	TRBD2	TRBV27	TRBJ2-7	TGTGCCTGCCGGGCTAGCGGGGTAGGGGAGCAGTACTTC	CACRASGVGEQYF
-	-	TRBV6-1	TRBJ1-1	TGTGCCAGCAGTGAATATGGTAGTATGAACACTGAAGCTTTCTTT	CASSEYGSMNTEAFF
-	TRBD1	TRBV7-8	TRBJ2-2	TGTGCCAGCGGGGGACAGGGGGCCGTCGGGGAGCTGTTTTTT	CASGGQGAVGELFF
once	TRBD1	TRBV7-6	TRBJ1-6	TGTGCCAGCAGCTTTGACGACAGGGAATCACCCCTCCACTTT	CASSFDDRESPLHF
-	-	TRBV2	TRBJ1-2	TGTGCCAGCAGTCGGAGGGGTTTTGACTATGGCTACACCTTC	CASSRRGFDYGYTF
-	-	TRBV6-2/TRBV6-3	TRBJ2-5	TGTGCCAGCAGTCTACCCGGCGGCCGGACCCAGTACTTC	CASSLPGGRTQYF
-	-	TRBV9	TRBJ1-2	TGTGCCAGCAGCGTAGGACAGGCGAACTATGGCTACACCTTC	CASSVGQANYGYTF
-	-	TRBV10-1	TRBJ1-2	TGCGCCAGCAGTGACAACAGGAACTATGGCTACACCTTC	CASSDNRNYGYTF
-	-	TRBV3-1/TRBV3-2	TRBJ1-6	TGTGCCAGCAGCCAAGTTTTCGGGAGGGGGGAAGGGTCACCCCTCCACTTT	CASSQVFGRGEGSPLHF
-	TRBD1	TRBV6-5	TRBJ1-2	TGTGCCAGCACCGAGACAGGGAGGAGCTATGGCTACACCTTC	CASTETGRSYGYTF
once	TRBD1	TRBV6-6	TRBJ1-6	TGTGCCAGCCTAAAGAAGGACAGGGATAATTCACCCCTCCACTTT	CASLKKDRDNSPLHF
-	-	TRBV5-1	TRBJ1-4	TGCGCCAGCAGCCGAGGCGCTTGGGGGGACGAAAAACTGTTTTTT	CASSRGAWGDEKLFF
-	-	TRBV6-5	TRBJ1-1	TGTGCCAGCAGGTTAAAGGGAGGGAACACTGAAGCTTTCTTT	CASRLKGGNTEAFF
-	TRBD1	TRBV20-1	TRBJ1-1	TGCAGTGCTAGTCAGGGGGACACTGAAGCTTTCTTT	CSASQGDTEAFF